This T cell receptor (beta chain) was identified during a study of control samples from healthy donors and cancer patients. Trimming stripped 6 bases from V and 6 bases from J, with 8 bases between. This CDR3 has 11 amino acids. Per the germline V gene, CDR1 is SNHLY and CDR2 is FYNNEI. Measured with immunoSEQ multiplex PCR; TCRdb has only the in-frame clones, and not every one. The table shows around 80,000 clones, with about 88% occurring only once. The sequencing input was blood. This TCR derives from a woman between 50 and 59 years old in good health. V is TRBV2 and J is TRBJ1-1; D is undetermined. The DNA for the CDR3 is TGTGCCAGCAGGGGGAGCCCTGAAGCTTTCTTT. Translated: CASRGSPEAFF.